This passage covers 8 T cell receptor beta chains from one sample sequenced in a study of vaccination and CD4 T cells after COVID-19. Specified treatment: 10-day PBMC culture with coronavirus spike peptide pools or control peptides (ViraFEST assay). Sequencing of DNA taken from cultured CD4+ T cells relied on the Oncomine TCR Beta short-read assay. TCRdb reanalysed the PCR reads using MiXCR and keeps one entry per CDR3 protein. The profile shows about 10,000 distinct CDR3 sequences, about 45% of them singletons. The antigens for these receptors are not known. The sample was CD4+ T cells from blood, cultured in vitro. The receptors were gathered from a human donor who had recovered from COVID-19.

The rearrangement joins TRBV7-9 to TRBJ2-3, with TRBD1 identical over 9 bases. The length of the CDR3 is 14 residues. Trimming took 5 bases from V and 7 from J; bases not matched to a gene: 7. CDR1 and CDR2 (germline): SEHNR, FQNEAQ (reference sequence). CDR3 coding DNA: TGTGCCAGCAGCCCCGGGACAGGGATCAATACGCAGTATTTT. This gives the protein CASSPGTGINTQYF. Combining the CDR3 with reference TRBV7-9 and TRBJ2-3 gives the whole variable domain DTGVSQNPRHKITKRGQNVTFRCDPISEHNRLYWYRQTLGQGPEFLTYFQNEAQLEKSRLLSDRFSAERPKGSFSTLEIQRTEQGDSAMYLCASSPGTGINTQYFGPGTRLTVL.

V and J are TRBV20-1 and TRBJ2-3; 9 positions match TRBD2. V shed 3 bases and J 4 bases; nucleotides not matched to a gene: 14. From germline, CDR1 is DFQATT and CDR2 SNEGSKA (reference sequence). This CDR3 has 17 residues. CDR3: CSASLAGGPIFADTQYF. The CDR3 coding sequence is TGCAGTGCTAGCCTGGCGGGGGGGCCTATTTTCGCAGATACGCAGTATTTT.

DNA for the CDR3: TGTGCCAGTAGTATAGCATCCAGAAGCCATAATTCACCCCTCCACTTT. It encodes CASSIASRSHNSPLHF. The chain links TRBV19 to TRBJ1-6, with D unclear. CDR3 length: 16 residues. CDR1 and CDR2 from the germline V gene are LNHDA and SQIVND (reference sequence). V was pared by 1 base and J by 5 bases, with 12 bases between. The variable domain in full, with the rest retrieved from reference TRBV19 and TRBJ1-6, is DGGITQSPKYLFRKEGQNVTLSCEQNLNHDAMYWYRQDPGQGLRLIYYSQIVNDFQKGDIAEGYSVSREKKESFPLTVTSAQKNPTAFYLCASSIASRSHNSPLHFGNGTRLTVT.

The chain joins TRBV7-2 to TRBJ1-2; tentatively, D is TRBD1 (5 bases). Trimming pared 5 bases from V and 6 bases from J, leaving 13 bases between. The CDR3 totals 13 residues. Germline V gene data show CDR1 as SGHTA and CDR2 as FQGNSA. The DNA for the CDR3 is TGTGCCAGCAGCCCCAGGGCCTCTGATGGCTACACCTTC. This gives the protein CASSPRASDGYTF.

This clonotype was observed a few times. The rearrangement joins TRBV7-9 to TRBJ1-2; D ambiguous. This CDR3 contains 17 residues. V lost 5 bases, J lost 6 bases, and 25 bases lay in between. Per the germline V gene, CDR1 is SEHNR and CDR2 is FQNEAQ (reference sequence). The CDR3 loop reads CASSLSRRLQFPNGYTF. Written as DNA, the CDR3 is TGTGCCAGCAGCCTAAGTAGAAGGCTCCAATTCCCGAATGGCTACACCTTC.

For this clonotype: At one end, the junction sequence differs from germline, possibly due to a read error. V usage is TRBV27 and J usage is TRBJ2-2, with D possibly matching TRBD1 (6 bases). This CDR3 region has 14 residues. Germline V gives CDR1 MNHEY, CDR2 SMNVEV (reference sequence). The chain's CDR3 is CASSRTVNTGELVF. The CDR3 DNA reads TGTGCCAGCAGCAGGACAGTGAACACCGGGGAGCTGGTTTTT.

This clonotype was recorded a few times. The rearrangement uses TRBV5-1 and TRBJ1-1; D call uncertain. Germline loops: CDR1 SGHRS, CDR2 YFSETQ. This CDR3 comprises 15 residues. V was pared by 3 bases and J by 6 bases, with 18 bases between. This CDR3 is CASSWSQRKTAEAFF. CDR3 bases: TGCGCCAGCAGCTGGTCACAGCGGAAGACCGCTGAAGCTTTCTTT.

This clonotype was counted between two and nine times. The V gene is TRBV27, the J gene TRBJ2-3; either TRBD1 or TRBD2 may supply D (5 bases each). This CDR3 contains 17 residues. Between the trimmed V and J ends, which lost 5 bases and 2 bases, there was a span of 20 bases. From germline, CDR1 is MNHEY and CDR2 SMNVEV (reference sequence). In DNA, the CDR3 is TGTGCCAGCAGTCGGGACCCGGGACGACGAAACACAGATACGCAGTATTTT. This codes for CASSRDPGRRNTDTQYF.